These T cell receptor beta chains were read from a single sample in a study of T cell responses to AZD1222 COVID-19 vaccine. Sequenced by immunoSEQ multiplex PCR; TCRdb stores in-frame clones only, minus some. The sample lists some 130,000 clones, roughly 91% occurring once. The source material was peripheral blood, sampled 28 days after the second AZD1222 dose. Every receptor here comes from an adult who received the AZD1222 COVID-19 vaccine. Both conserved end residues are part of each CDR3. The D gene is left open where the match is weak. Part of the rows lack a size; the others show once, few, many or a class for expanded clones.

clone_size: .
d_call: .
v_call: TRBV23-1
j_call: TRBJ1-2
cdr3_length: 15
cdr3_aa: CASSQSGSLNYGYTF
cdr3_nt: TGCGCCAGCAGTCAATCGGGCAGTCTGAACTATGGCTACACCTTC

clone_size: .
d_call: .
v_call: TRBV11-1
j_call: TRBJ1-1
cdr3_length: 14
cdr3_aa: CASSSRVMNTEAFF
cdr3_nt: TGTGCCAGCAGCTCCAGGGTCATGAACACTGAAGCTTTCTTT

clone_size: .
d_call: TRBD1
v_call: TRBV7-6
j_call: TRBJ2-1
cdr3_length: 15
cdr3_aa: CASSPGPYRGSEQFF
cdr3_nt: TGTGCCAGCAGCCCGGGTCCATACAGGGGGAGTGAGCAGTTCTTC

clone_size: .
d_call: TRBD2
v_call: TRBV7-2
j_call: TRBJ2-1
cdr3_length: 17
cdr3_aa: CASSSPPRTSAYNEQFF
cdr3_nt: TGTGCCAGCAGCTCCCCCCCGAGGACTAGCGCCTACAATGAGCAGTTCTTC

clone_size: .
d_call: TRBD1
v_call: TRBV4-3
j_call: TRBJ2-5
cdr3_length: 13
cdr3_aa: CASSQSEGATQYF
cdr3_nt: TGCGCCAGCAGCCAAAGTGAGGGGGCGACCCAGTACTTC

clone_size: .
d_call: TRBD1
v_call: TRBV6-1
j_call: TRBJ1-1
cdr3_length: 15
cdr3_aa: CASSERQGGGTEAFF
cdr3_nt: TGTGCCAGCAGTGAAAGACAGGGAGGAGGCACTGAAGCTTTCTTT

clone_size: .
d_call: TRBD1
v_call: TRBV29-1
j_call: TRBJ1-4
cdr3_length: 14
cdr3_aa: CSVRQTGWNEKLFF
cdr3_nt: TGCAGCGTCCGACAGACAGGGTGGAATGAAAAACTGTTTTTT

clone_size: .
d_call: .
v_call: TRBV19
j_call: TRBJ1-1
cdr3_length: 10
cdr3_aa: CASRSRRAFF
cdr3_nt: TGTGCCAGTAGATCGCGGAGAGCTTTCTTT

clone_size: .
d_call: .
v_call: TRBV5-1
j_call: TRBJ2-7
cdr3_length: 12
cdr3_aa: CASGVGPYEQYF
cdr3_nt: TGCGCCAGCGGGGTAGGTCCCTACGAGCAGTACTTC

clone_size: .
d_call: .
v_call: TRBV3-1/TRBV3-2
j_call: TRBJ2-3
cdr3_length: 16
cdr3_aa: CASSHATGGGVDTQYF
cdr3_nt: TGTGCCAGCAGCCATGCGACGGGGGGCGGGGTGGATACGCAGTATTTT

clone_size: .
d_call: TRBD1
v_call: TRBV30
j_call: TRBJ1-1
cdr3_length: 13
cdr3_aa: CAWRGQLNTEAFF
cdr3_nt: TGTGCCTGGAGGGGACAGCTGAACACTGAAGCTTTCTTT

clone_size: .
d_call: .
v_call: TRBV6-1
j_call: TRBJ2-2
cdr3_length: 13
cdr3_aa: CASSEGEIGELFF
cdr3_nt: TGTGCCAGCAGTGAGGGGGAAATCGGGGAGCTGTTTTTT

clone_size: .
d_call: .
v_call: TRBV18
j_call: TRBJ2-2
cdr3_length: 18
cdr3_aa: CASSPPVAGAITSGELFF
cdr3_nt: TGTGCCAGCTCACCACCGGTTGCAGGGGCAATCACAAGCGGGGAGCTGTTTTTT

clone_size: .
d_call: .
v_call: TRBV2
j_call: TRBJ1-1
cdr3_length: 14
cdr3_aa: CASTQGGADTEAFF
cdr3_nt: TGTGCCAGCACCCAAGGGGGGGCAGACACTGAAGCTTTCTTT

clone_size: medium-sized
d_call: TRBD2
v_call: TRBV4-3
j_call: TRBJ2-1
cdr3_length: 17
cdr3_aa: CASSQELAGGRYNEQFF
cdr3_nt: TGCGCCAGCAGCCAAGAACTAGCGGGGGGACGGTACAATGAGCAGTTCTTC

clone_size: .
d_call: .
v_call: TRBV19
j_call: TRBJ2-5
cdr3_length: 13
cdr3_aa: CASSILGGRTQYF
cdr3_nt: TGTGCCAGTAGTATATTAGGTGGAAGGACCCAGTACTTC

clone_size: .
d_call: TRBD2
v_call: TRBV9
j_call: TRBJ2-6
cdr3_length: 17
cdr3_aa: CASSVSARGAGANVLTF
cdr3_nt: TGTGCCAGCAGCGTTTCCGCACGGGGGGCTGGGGCCAACGTCCTGACTTTC

clone_size: .
d_call: .
v_call: TRBV5-6
j_call: TRBJ1-5
cdr3_length: 17
cdr3_aa: CASSSLKGTSFNQPQHF
cdr3_nt: TGTGCCAGCAGCTCCCTTAAGGGGACATCTTTCAATCAGCCCCAGCATTTT

clone_size: .
d_call: .
v_call: TRBV5-1
j_call: TRBJ1-6
cdr3_length: 16
cdr3_aa: CASSPGSGTYNSPLHF
cdr3_nt: TGCGCCAGCAGCCCGGGGTCAGGGACTTATAATTCACCCCTCCACTTT

clone_size: .
d_call: TRBD1
v_call: TRBV20-1
j_call: TRBJ1-2
cdr3_length: 14
cdr3_aa: CSASRQGAESGYTF
cdr3_nt: TGCAGTGCAAGTAGACAGGGGGCGGAATCTGGCTACACCTTC

clone_size: .
d_call: .
v_call: TRBV6-5
j_call: TRBJ1-2
cdr3_length: 15
cdr3_aa: CASSYWEGGVVGYTF
cdr3_nt: TGTGCCAGCAGTTACTGGGAAGGGGGTGTTGTCGGCTACACCTTC

clone_size: once
d_call: TRBD1
v_call: TRBV6-4
j_call: TRBJ2-2
cdr3_length: 14
cdr3_aa: CASNRGSNTGELFF
cdr3_nt: TGTGCCAGCAACAGGGGTTCGAACACCGGGGAGCTGTTTTTT

clone_size: .
d_call: .
v_call: TRBV5-4
j_call: TRBJ1-1
cdr3_length: 15
cdr3_aa: CASSLHNYMNTEAFF
cdr3_nt: TGTGCCAGCAGCTTGCATAACTACATGAACACTGAAGCTTTCTTT

clone_size: .
d_call: .
v_call: TRBV6-2/TRBV6-3
j_call: TRBJ2-1
cdr3_length: 12
cdr3_aa: CASSPRDNEQFF
cdr3_nt: TGTGCCAGCAGTCCCCGGGACAACGAGCAGTTCTTC

clone_size: once
d_call: TRBD1
v_call: TRBV3-1/TRBV3-2
j_call: TRBJ2-7
cdr3_length: 15
cdr3_aa: CASSQVGTGGFKQYF
cdr3_nt: TGTGCCAGCAGCCAGGTCGGGACAGGGGGCTTTAAGCAGTACTTC

clone_size: once
d_call: TRBD1
v_call: TRBV18
j_call: TRBJ1-5
cdr3_length: 16
cdr3_aa: CASSPRGGTVNQPQHF
cdr3_nt: TGTGCCAGCTCACCCCGGGGGGGGACAGTCAATCAGCCCCAGCATTTT

clone_size: .
d_call: TRBD2
v_call: TRBV2
j_call: TRBJ2-3
cdr3_length: 14
cdr3_aa: CASGLAASTDTQYF
cdr3_nt: TGTGCCAGCGGACTAGCAGCTTCCACAGATACGCAGTATTTT

clone_size: once
d_call: TRBD1
v_call: TRBV6-2/TRBV6-3
j_call: TRBJ1-1
cdr3_length: 14
cdr3_aa: CASSRTGDVSEAFF
cdr3_nt: TGTGCCAGCAGTAGAACAGGGGATGTCTCTGAAGCTTTCTTT

clone_size: .
d_call: .
v_call: TRBV19
j_call: TRBJ1-1
cdr3_length: 18
cdr3_aa: CASSIGLPGGFPNTEAFF
cdr3_nt: TGTGCCAGTAGTATAGGGCTCCCCGGCGGTTTTCCCAACACTGAAGCTTTCTTT

clone_size: .
d_call: .
v_call: TRBV10-3
j_call: TRBJ2-3
cdr3_length: 13
cdr3_aa: CAISGLSTDTQYF
cdr3_nt: TGTGCCATCAGTGGACTAAGCACAGATACGCAGTATTTT

clone_size: .
d_call: .
v_call: TRBV2
j_call: TRBJ1-5
cdr3_length: 13
cdr3_aa: CASNLRGNQPQHF
cdr3_nt: TGTGCCAGCAACCTACGAGGCAATCAGCCCCAGCATTTT

clone_size: .
d_call: TRBD1
v_call: TRBV28
j_call: TRBJ1-1
cdr3_length: 13
cdr3_aa: CASSSTGDTEAFF
cdr3_nt: TGTGCCAGCAGTTCCACAGGGGACACTGAAGCTTTCTTT

clone_size: once
d_call: .
v_call: TRBV11-3
j_call: TRBJ2-1
cdr3_length: 13
cdr3_aa: CASSLLVWNEQFF
cdr3_nt: TGTGCCAGCAGCTTACTTGTTTGGAATGAGCAGTTCTTC

clone_size: .
d_call: .
v_call: TRBV5-1
j_call: TRBJ1-2
cdr3_length: 15
cdr3_aa: CASSLGSGANYGYTF
cdr3_nt: TGCGCCAGCAGCTTGGGTTCCGGCGCTAACTATGGCTACACCTTC

clone_size: .
d_call: .
v_call: TRBV6-6
j_call: TRBJ1-6
cdr3_length: 12
cdr3_aa: CASSPANSPLHF
cdr3_nt: TGTGCCAGCAGCCCAGCGAATTCACCCCTCCACTTT

clone_size: .
d_call: .
v_call: TRBV19
j_call: TRBJ1-1
cdr3_length: 15
cdr3_aa: CASSMGGVPNTEAFF
cdr3_nt: TGTGCCAGTAGTATGGGCGGGGTCCCGAACACTGAAGCTTTCTTT

clone_size: .
d_call: .
v_call: TRBV7-6
j_call: TRBJ1-2
cdr3_length: 14
cdr3_aa: CASSLGGDFYGYTF
cdr3_nt: TGTGCCAGCAGCTTAGGAGGGGACTTCTATGGCTACACCTTC

clone_size: .
d_call: TRBD2
v_call: TRBV6-2/TRBV6-3
j_call: TRBJ2-7
cdr3_length: 15
cdr3_aa: CASSYLSSGIPEQYF
cdr3_nt: TGTGCCAGCAGTTACCTCTCTAGCGGGATACCCGAGCAGTACTTC

clone_size: .
d_call: .
v_call: TRBV24-1
j_call: TRBJ1-2
cdr3_length: 18
cdr3_aa: CATSDTAPPSQPSYGYTF
cdr3_nt: TGTGCCACCAGTGATACCGCCCCTCCAAGTCAGCCAAGCTATGGCTACACCTTC

clone_size: .
d_call: .
v_call: TRBV29-1
j_call: TRBJ1-1
cdr3_length: 12
cdr3_aa: CSVEPGNTEAFF
cdr3_nt: TGCAGCGTTGAACCGGGGAACACTGAAGCTTTCTTT

clone_size: .
d_call: .
v_call: TRBV6-5
j_call: TRBJ1-1
cdr3_length: 15
cdr3_aa: CASSYRAFWDTEAFF
cdr3_nt: TGTGCCAGCAGTTACAGGGCCTTTTGGGACACTGAAGCTTTCTTT

clone_size: .
d_call: .
v_call: TRBV2
j_call: TRBJ2-1
cdr3_length: 15
cdr3_aa: CASSPRDGAYNEQFF
cdr3_nt: TGTGCCAGCAGCCCTCGGGACGGAGCCTACAATGAGCAGTTCTTC

clone_size: .
d_call: .
v_call: TRBV6-5
j_call: TRBJ1-5
cdr3_length: 15
cdr3_aa: CASSSLGGSNQPQHF
cdr3_nt: TGTGCCAGCAGTTCCCTTGGGGGGAGCAATCAGCCCCAGCATTTT

clone_size: .
d_call: .
v_call: TRBV9
j_call: TRBJ2-1
cdr3_length: 17
cdr3_aa: CASSVVPTDSSYNEQFF
cdr3_nt: TGTGCCAGCAGCGTAGTCCCGACAGACAGCTCCTACAATGAGCAGTTCTTC

clone_size: .
d_call: TRBD1
v_call: TRBV5-1
j_call: TRBJ1-6
cdr3_length: 15
cdr3_aa: CASSLTGTVNSPLHF
cdr3_nt: TGCGCCAGCAGCTTAACCGGGACAGTGAATTCACCCCTCCACTTT

clone_size: .
d_call: TRBD1
v_call: TRBV12-3/TRBV12-4
j_call: TRBJ1-5
cdr3_length: 13
cdr3_aa: CASTGQGNQPQHF
cdr3_nt: TGTGCCAGCACTGGACAGGGCAATCAGCCCCAGCATTTT

clone_size: .
d_call: TRBD1
v_call: TRBV5-4
j_call: TRBJ1-5
cdr3_length: 15
cdr3_aa: CASSLQGQGDQPQHF
cdr3_nt: TGTGCCAGCAGCTTGCAGGGACAGGGGGATCAGCCCCAGCATTTT

clone_size: .
d_call: TRBD1
v_call: TRBV2
j_call: TRBJ1-4
cdr3_length: 12
cdr3_aa: CASRGRTGELFF
cdr3_nt: TGTGCCAGCAGGGGACGGACAGGGGAACTCTTTTTT

clone_size: .
d_call: .
v_call: TRBV7-2
j_call: TRBJ2-3
cdr3_length: 15
cdr3_aa: CASSPRTGAGNTQYF
cdr3_nt: TGTGCCAGCAGCCCCCGGACGGGGGCGGGAAATACGCAGTATTTT

clone_size: .
d_call: .
v_call: TRBV7-9
j_call: TRBJ1-2
cdr3_length: 15
cdr3_aa: CASSLASGTIYGYTF
cdr3_nt: TGTGCCAGCAGCTTAGCCTCCGGAACGATCTATGGCTACACCTTC